What follows is one TCR beta chain and its context. The data stem from a study of beta chain features in type 1 diabetes. Since all of the isolated RNA was reverse transcribed, expressed TCRB transcripts were what got sequenced. The assay was immunoSEQ multiplex PCR, and TCRdb's table has in-frame clones only and misses some. The profile covers 450,000 or so clones, with approximately 10% appearing a single time and around 0.05% taken by the ten largest. Trimming left V 2 bases short and J 2 bases short, with 4 bases between. In germline, CDR1 is SNHLY, CDR2 FYNNEI. This CDR3 comprises 12 residues. This sequence joins TRBV2 and TRBJ2-7; D remains ambiguous. The receptor was derived from a woman in her late teens or twenties in good health. The material sequenced was naive CD4+ T cells from blood. CDR3 coding DNA: TGTGCCAGCAGTGAACAGACCTACGAGCAGTACTTC. It is translated as CASSEQTYEQYF.